This TCR beta chain was sequenced during a study of blood T cells in healthy people across ages. In the study overall: About one barcoded beta molecule per two T cells was the capture yield of template switching.

Findings of the study overall: PBMCs left unsorted prevented a conclusive naive versus antigen-experienced comparison. Per million T cells, TCR beta diversity dropped about linearly as age rose.

It was with a sample-barcoded 5' primer and a J-beta primer mix that a second PCR of roughly 7 to 12 cycles was run. Every cDNA was tagged by a template-switch adaptor with 12 random nucleotides. MiXCR was run by TCRdb on the 5' RACE reads, yielding one entry per CDR3 protein. Of hundreds of thousands of distinct CDR3 sequences listed, about half are singletons. Points on this clonotype: Its matching antigen is unknown.

CDR3 length: 14 amino acids. V lost 2 bases, J lost 2 bases, and 1 base stayed unmatched. Germline V lookup: CDR1 KGHDR, CDR2 SFDVKD. The V gene is TRBV24-1, the J gene TRBJ2-5, with 7 bases matching TRBD2. The source is a man in his fifties or sixties in good health. The material sequenced was blood. The CDR3 DNA is TGTGCCACCAGTGATTCGGGAGGACAAGAGACCCAGTACTTC. Amino acid sequence: CATSDSGGQETQYF.